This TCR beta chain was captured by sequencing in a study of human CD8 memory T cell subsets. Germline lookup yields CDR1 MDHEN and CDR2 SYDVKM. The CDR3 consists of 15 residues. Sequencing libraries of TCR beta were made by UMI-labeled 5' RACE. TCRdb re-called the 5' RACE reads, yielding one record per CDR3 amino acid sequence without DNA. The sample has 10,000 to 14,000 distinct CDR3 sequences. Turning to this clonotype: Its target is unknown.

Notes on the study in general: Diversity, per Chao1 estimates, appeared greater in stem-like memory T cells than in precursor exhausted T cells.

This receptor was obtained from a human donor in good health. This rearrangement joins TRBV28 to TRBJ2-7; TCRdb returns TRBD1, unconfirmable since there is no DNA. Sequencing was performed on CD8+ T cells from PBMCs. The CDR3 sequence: CASSSPGTGDLEQYF.